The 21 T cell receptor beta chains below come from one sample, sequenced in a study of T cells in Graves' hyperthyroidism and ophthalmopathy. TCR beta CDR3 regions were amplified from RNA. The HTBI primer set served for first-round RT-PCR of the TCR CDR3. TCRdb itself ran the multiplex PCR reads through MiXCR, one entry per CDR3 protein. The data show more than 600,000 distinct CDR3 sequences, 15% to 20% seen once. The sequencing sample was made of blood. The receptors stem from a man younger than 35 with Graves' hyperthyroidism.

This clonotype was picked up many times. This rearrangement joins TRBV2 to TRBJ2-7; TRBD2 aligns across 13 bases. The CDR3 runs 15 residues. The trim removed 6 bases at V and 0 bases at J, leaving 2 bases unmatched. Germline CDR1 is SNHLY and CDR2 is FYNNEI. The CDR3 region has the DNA TGTGCCAGCAGCGGGACTAGCGGGAACTCCTACGAGCAGTACTTC. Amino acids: CASSGTSGNSYEQYF.

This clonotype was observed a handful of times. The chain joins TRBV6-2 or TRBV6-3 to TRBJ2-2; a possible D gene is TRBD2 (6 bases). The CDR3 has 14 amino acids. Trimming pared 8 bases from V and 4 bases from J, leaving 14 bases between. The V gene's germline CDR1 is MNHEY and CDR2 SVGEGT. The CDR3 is CASEGGVFTGELFF. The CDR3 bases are TGTGCCAGCGAGGGAGGCGTTTTCACCGGGGAGCTGTTTTTT.

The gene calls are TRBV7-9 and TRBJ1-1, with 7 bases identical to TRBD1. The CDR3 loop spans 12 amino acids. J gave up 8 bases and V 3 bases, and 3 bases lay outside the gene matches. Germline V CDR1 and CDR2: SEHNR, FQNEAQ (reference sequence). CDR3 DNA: TGTGCCAGCAGCTTCACAGGGGTAGAAGCTTTCTTT. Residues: CASSFTGVEAFF.

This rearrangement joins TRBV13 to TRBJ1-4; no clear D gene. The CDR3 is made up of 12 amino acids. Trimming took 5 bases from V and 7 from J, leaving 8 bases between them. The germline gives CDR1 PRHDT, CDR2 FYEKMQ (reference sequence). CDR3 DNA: TGTGCCAGCAGCAGAGGGTCTGAAAAACTGTTTTTT. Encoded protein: CASSRGSEKLFF.

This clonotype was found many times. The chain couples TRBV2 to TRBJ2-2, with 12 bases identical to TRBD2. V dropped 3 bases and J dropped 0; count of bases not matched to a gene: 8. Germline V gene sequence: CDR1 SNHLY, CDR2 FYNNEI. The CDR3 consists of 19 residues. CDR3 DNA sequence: TGTGCCAGCAGTGATCCCGGACTAGCGGGACTATCGAACACCGGGGAGCTGTTTTTT. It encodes CASSDPGLAGLSNTGELFF.

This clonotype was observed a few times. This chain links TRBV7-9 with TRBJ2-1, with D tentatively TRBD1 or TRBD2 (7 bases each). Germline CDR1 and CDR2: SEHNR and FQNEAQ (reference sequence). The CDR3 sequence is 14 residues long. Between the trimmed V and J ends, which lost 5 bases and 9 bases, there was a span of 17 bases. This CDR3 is CASSPQGGGGEQFF. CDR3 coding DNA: TGTGCCAGCAGCCCCCAGGGGGGGGGAGGTGAGCAGTTCTTC.

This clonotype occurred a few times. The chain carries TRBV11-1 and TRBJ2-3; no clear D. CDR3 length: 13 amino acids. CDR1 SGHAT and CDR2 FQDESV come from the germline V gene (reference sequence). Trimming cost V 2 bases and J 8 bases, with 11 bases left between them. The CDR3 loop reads CASSLMSTGTQYF. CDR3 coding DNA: TGTGCCAGCAGCTTAATGAGTACCGGTACGCAGTATTTT.

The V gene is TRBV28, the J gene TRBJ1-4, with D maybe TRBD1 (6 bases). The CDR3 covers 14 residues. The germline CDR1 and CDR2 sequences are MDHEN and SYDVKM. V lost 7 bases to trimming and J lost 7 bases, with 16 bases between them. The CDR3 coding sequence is TGTGCCAGCACTCAAGGGGGTCTGGGTGAAAAACTGTTTTTT. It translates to CASTQGGLGEKLFF.

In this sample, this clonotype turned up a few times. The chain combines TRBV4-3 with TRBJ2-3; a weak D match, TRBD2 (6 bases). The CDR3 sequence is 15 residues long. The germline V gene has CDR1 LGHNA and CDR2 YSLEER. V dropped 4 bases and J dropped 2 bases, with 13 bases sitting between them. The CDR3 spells CASSPGTRATDTQYF. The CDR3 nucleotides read TGCGCCAGCAGCCCCGGGACTCGAGCCACAGATACGCAGTATTTT.

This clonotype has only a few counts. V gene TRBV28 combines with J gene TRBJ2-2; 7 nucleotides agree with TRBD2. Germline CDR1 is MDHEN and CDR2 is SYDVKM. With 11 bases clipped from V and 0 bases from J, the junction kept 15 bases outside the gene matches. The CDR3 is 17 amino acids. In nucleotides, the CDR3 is TGTGCCTGCAACGGGGGAGGGGCCTCCACGAACACCGGGGAGCTGTTTTTT. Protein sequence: CACNGGGASTNTGELFF.

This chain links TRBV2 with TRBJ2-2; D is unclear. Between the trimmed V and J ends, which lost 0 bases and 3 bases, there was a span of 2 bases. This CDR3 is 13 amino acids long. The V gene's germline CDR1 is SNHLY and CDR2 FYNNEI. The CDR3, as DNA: TGTGCCAGCAGTGAAGCGGACACCGGGGAGCTGTTTTTT. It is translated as CASSEADTGELFF. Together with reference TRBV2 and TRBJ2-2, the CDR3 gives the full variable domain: EPEVTQTPSHQVTQMGQEVILRCVPISNHLYFYWYRQILGQKVEFLVSFYNNEISEKSEIFDDQFSVERPDGSNFTLKIRSTKLEDSAMYFCASSEADTGELFFGEGSRLTVL.

Here the CDR3 reads CASSPDRDRVTILENEQFF. CDR3 DNA: TGTGCCAGCAGCCCCGACCGGGACAGGGTAACTATACTAGAAAATGAGCAGTTCTTC. This rearrangement joins TRBV7-9 to TRBJ2-1; 9 nucleotides align to TRBD1. CDR3 length: 19 residues. Germline lookup yields CDR1 SEHNR and CDR2 FQNEAQ (reference sequence). Trimming cost V 5 bases and J 7 bases; bases outside gene matches: 21.

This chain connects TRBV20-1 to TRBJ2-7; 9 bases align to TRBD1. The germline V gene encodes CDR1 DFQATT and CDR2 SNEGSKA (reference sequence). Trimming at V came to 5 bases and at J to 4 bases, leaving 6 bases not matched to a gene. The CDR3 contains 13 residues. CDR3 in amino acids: CSAQQGALYEQYF. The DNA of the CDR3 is TGCAGTGCTCAACAGGGGGCATTATACGAGCAGTACTTC.

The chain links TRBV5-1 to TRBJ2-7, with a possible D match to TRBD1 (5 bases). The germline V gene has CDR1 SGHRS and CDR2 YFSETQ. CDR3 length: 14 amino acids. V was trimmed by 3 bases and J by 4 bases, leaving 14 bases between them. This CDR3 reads CASSSLQGQYEQYF. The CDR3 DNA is TGCGCCAGCAGCTCCCTTCAGGGTCAGTACGAGCAGTACTTC.

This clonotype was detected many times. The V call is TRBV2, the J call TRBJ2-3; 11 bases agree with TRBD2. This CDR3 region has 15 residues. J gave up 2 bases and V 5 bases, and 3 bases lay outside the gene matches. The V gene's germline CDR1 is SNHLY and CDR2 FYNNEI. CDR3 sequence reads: CASSMTSGITDTQYF. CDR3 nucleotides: TGTGCCAGCAGTATGACTAGCGGGATCACAGATACGCAGTATTTT.

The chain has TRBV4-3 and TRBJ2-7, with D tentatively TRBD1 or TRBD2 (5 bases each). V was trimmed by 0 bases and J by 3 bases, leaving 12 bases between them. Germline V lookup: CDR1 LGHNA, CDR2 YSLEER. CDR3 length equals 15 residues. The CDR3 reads CASSQDRDLDYEQYF. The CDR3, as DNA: TGCGCCAGCAGCCAAGATCGGGACCTAGACTACGAGCAGTACTTC.

The CDR3 is CATSRIGGEGETQYF. CDR3 nucleotide sequence: TGTGCCACCAGCAGGATAGGGGGAGAGGGAGAGACCCAGTACTTC. The chain joins TRBV15 to TRBJ2-5; D is perhaps TRBD1 (6 bases). The CDR3 has 15 residues. V gave up 3 bases and J gave up 4 bases, with 15 bases separating them. CDR1 and CDR2 from the germline V gene are LNHNV and YYDKDF (reference sequence).

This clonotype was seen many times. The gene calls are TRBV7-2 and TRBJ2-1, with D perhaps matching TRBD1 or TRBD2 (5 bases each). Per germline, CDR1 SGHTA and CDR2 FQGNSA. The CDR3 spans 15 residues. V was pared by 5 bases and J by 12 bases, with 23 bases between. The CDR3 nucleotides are TGTGCCAGCAGCCCTTCGGGGCTCAACGTCAAAACGCAGTTCTTC. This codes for CASSPSGLNVKTQFF. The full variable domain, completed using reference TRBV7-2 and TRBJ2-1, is GAGVSQSPSNKVTEKGKDVELRCDPISGHTALYWYRQSLGQGLEFLIYFQGNSAPDKSGLPSDRFSAERTGGSVSTLTIQRTQQEDSAVYLCASSPSGLNVKTQFFGPGTRLTVL.

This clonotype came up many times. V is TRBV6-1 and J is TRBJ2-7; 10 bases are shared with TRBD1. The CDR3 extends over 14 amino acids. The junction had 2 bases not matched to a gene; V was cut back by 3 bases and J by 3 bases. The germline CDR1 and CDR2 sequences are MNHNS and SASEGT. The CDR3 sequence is CASSEGQGFYEQYF. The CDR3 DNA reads TGTGCCAGCAGTGAGGGACAGGGGTTCTACGAGCAGTACTTC.

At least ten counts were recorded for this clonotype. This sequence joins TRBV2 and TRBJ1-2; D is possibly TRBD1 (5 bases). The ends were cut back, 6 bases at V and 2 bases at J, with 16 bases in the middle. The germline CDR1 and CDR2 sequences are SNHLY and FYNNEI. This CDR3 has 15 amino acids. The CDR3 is CASSGGWGQNYGYTF. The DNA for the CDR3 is TGTGCCAGCAGCGGGGGGTGGGGCCAGAACTATGGCTACACCTTC.

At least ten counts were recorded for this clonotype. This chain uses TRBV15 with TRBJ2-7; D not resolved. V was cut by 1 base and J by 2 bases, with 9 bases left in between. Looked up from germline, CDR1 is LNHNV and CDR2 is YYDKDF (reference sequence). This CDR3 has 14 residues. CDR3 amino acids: CATSRGADPYEQYF. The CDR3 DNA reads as TGTGCCACCAGCAGAGGAGCAGACCCCTACGAGCAGTACTTC.